This T cell receptor (beta chain) came from a study of blood T cell repertoires in COVID-19. Turning to the study itself: The cDNA or gDNA used as material had been derived from T cells, B-cell-depleted T cells, or PBMCs.

Individuals in the exposed group had encountered a COVID-19 case within 2 weeks preceding study entry. Sequencing was performed with immunoSEQ multiplex PCR; in TCRdb, only in-frame clones are kept and a portion is missing. The sample yields 200,000 to 300,000 clones, about four fifths seen once. This clone was seen a single time. The receptor's source is a woman between 35 and 50 years old who had been exposed to COVID-19. The sample comprised PBMCs or T cells enriched from blood (not recorded which).

CDR3 DNA: TGTGCCAGCAGTTACGCTAGCACCCGACGGGGAGAGACCCAGTACTTC. Protein sequence: CASSYASTRRGETQYF. The chain employs TRBV6-2 or TRBV6-3 and TRBJ2-5; a possible D gene is TRBD2 (5 bases). V was trimmed by 2 bases and J by 4 bases, leaving 17 bases between them. Germline lookup yields CDR1 MNHEY and CDR2 SVGEGT. The CDR3 length is 16 residues.